This T cell receptor beta chain derives from a study of CD8+CD57+ T cells in acquired aplastic anemia. Whole-study context: The study obtained an average of around 2.9 ug of DNA from sorted CD4+ and CD8+ cells. Overall study results and limits: Common to patients and controls were roughly 30 CD8+ CDR3 sequences.

TCR beta VDJ and CDR3 were profiled, and genomic DNA was the template. Each CDR3 protein gets one entry after TCRdb re-called the reads with MiXCR. Of 200,000 to 250,000 distinct CDR3 sequences in the sample, 34% were seen once. A word on this clonotype: Its antigen is undetermined.

V shed 4 bases and J shed 7 bases, with 16 bases lying between them. The germline CDR1 and CDR2 sequences are MGHRA and YSYEKL. CDR3 length equals 14 residues. V and J are TRBV4-1 and TRBJ1-1; TRBD1 might be the D (5 bases). The sequence derives from a human donor in good health, serving as a control. Sequenced: sorted CD4+, CD8+, or CD8+CD57+ T cells (not recorded which) from PBMCs. The CDR3 loop is CASSLLRDGSEAFF. In DNA form, the CDR3 reads TGCGCCAGCAGCCTCCTTCGGGACGGGAGTGAAGCTTTCTTT.